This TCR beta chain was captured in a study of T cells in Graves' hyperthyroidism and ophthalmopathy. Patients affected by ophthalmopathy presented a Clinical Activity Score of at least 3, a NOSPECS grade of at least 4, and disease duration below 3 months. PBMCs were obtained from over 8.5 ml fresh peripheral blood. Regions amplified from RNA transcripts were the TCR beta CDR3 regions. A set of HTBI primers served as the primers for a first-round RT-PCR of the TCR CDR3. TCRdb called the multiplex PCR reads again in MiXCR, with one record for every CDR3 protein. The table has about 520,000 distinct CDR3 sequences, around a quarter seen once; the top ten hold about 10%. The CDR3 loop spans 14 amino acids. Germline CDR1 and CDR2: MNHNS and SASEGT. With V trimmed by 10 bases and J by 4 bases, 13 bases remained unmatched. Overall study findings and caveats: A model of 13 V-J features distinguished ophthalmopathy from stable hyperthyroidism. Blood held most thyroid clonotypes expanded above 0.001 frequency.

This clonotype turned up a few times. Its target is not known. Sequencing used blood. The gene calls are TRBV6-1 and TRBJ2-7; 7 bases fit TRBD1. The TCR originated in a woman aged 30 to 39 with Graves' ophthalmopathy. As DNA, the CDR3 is TGTGCCACCTCACCGAGCAGGGGGATTTACGAGCAGTACTTC. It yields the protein CATSPSRGIYEQYF.